One T cell receptor (beta chain) is described in this entry. The data were obtained in a study of blood T cell repertoires in COVID-19. Study as a whole: Samples of COVID-19 (acute and convalescent) were obtained from the United States, Italy and Spain. PBMCs, B-cell-depleted T cells, or T cells were the source of the cDNA or gDNA that made up the material.

Methods used by the authors: Counts of nucleated cells, estimated from reference gene primer amplification, were obtained. TCRdb's table, derived via immunoSEQ multiplex PCR, lists solely in-frame clones and lacks some. V, J and clone size are those of that table, while D and trimming were read from the DNA. Among roughly 230,000 clones listed, roughly 87% were seen once. The trim removed 1 base at V and 13 bases at J, leaving 4 bases unmatched. The CDR3 extends over 12 amino acids. Germline-derived CDR1 and CDR2 are LGHDT and YNNKEL (reference sequence). The sequence was obtained from a woman aged 35 to 49 who had recovered from COVID-19. Sequences were obtained from peripheral blood. The chain joins TRBV3-1 (or the pseudogene TRBV3-2) to TRBJ2-1, with 7 bases that match TRBD2. This CDR3 is CASSQGGSHQFF. Written as DNA, the CDR3 is TGTGCCAGCAGCCAAGGCGGGAGTCATCAGTTCTTC.